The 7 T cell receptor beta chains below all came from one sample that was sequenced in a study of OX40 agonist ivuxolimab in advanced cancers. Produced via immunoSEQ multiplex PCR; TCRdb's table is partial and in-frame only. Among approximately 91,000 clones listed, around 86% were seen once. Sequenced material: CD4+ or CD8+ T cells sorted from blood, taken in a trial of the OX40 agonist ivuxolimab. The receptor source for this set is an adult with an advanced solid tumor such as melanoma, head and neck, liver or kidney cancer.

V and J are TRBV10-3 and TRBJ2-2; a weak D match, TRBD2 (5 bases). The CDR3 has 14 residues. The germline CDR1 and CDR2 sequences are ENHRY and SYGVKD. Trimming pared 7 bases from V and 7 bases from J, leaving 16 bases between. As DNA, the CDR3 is TGTGCCATCACGGGAACGGCCAAGGGCGGGGAGCTGTTTTTT. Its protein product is CAITGTAKGGELFF.

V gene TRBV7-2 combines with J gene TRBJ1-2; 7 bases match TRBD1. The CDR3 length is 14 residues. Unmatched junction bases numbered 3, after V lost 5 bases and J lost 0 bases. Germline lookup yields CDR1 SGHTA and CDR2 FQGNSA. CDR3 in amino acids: CASSGTATNYGYTF. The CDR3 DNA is TGTGCCAGCAGCGGGACAGCTACTAACTATGGCTACACCTTC. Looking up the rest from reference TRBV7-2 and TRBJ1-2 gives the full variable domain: GAGVSQSPSNKVTEKGKDVELRCDPISGHTALYWYRQSLGQGLEFLIYFQGNSAPDKSGLPSDRFSAERTGGSVSTLTIQRTQQEDSAVYLCASSGTATNYGYTFGSGTRLTVV.

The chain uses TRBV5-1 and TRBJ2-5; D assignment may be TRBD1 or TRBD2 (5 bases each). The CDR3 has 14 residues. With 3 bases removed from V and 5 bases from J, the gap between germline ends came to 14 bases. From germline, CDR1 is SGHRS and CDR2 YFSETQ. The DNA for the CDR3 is TGCGCCAGCAGCTCCGGGACCCTCATGGAGACCCAGTACTTC. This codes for CASSSGTLMETQYF.

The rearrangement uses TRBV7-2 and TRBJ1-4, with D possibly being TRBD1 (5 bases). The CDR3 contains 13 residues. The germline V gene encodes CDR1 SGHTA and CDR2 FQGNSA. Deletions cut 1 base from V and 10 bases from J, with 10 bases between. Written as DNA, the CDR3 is TGTGCCAGCAGCTTAGGGAACGGGGGAAAACTGTTTTTT. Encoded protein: CASSLGNGGKLFF. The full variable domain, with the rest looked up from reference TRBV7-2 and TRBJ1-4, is GAGVSQSPSNKVTEKGKDVELRCDPISGHTALYWYRQSLGQGLEFLIYFQGNSAPDKSGLPSDRFSAERTGGSVSTLTIQRTQQEDSAVYLCASSLGNGGKLFFGSGTQLSVL.

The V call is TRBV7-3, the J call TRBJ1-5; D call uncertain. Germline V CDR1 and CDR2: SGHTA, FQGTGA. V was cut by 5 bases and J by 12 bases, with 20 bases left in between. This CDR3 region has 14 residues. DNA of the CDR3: TGTGCCAGCAGCCCATTAATGCCGACAACGGTCCAGCATTTT. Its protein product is CASSPLMPTTVQHF.

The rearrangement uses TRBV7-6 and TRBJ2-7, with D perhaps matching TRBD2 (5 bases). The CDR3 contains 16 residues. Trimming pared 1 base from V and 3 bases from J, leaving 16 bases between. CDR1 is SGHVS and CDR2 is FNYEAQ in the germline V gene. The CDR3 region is CASSLEALGGGYEQYF. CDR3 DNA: TGTGCCAGCAGCTTAGAGGCCCTGGGCGGAGGCTACGAGCAGTACTTC.

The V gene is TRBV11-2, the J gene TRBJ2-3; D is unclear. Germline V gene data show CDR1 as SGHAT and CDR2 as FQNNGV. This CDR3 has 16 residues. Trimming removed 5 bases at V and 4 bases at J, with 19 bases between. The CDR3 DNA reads TGTGCCAGCAGCAAAGACGCAGGATATTCTTCAGATACGCAGTATTTT. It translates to CASSKDAGYSSDTQYF.